This TCR beta chain originates from a study of Graves' ophthalmopathy and Graves' hyperthyroidism. For the study at large: No progression to ophthalmopathy over 18 months defined stable hyperthyroidism.

Hyperthyroidism patients had new diagnoses, durations under 2 months, and ages of 18 to 65. Establishment of the diagnosis relied upon clinical symptoms, serum thyroxine, TRAb, thyroid ultrasound and orbital computed tomography. Study results and limitations: In blood appeared most of the expanded thyroid clonotypes whose frequency exceeded 0.001.

This clonotype has a handful of counts. What it binds is not known. Amplification of the TCR beta CDR3 regions used RNA transcripts (as template). In the first round, RT-PCR was carried out with HTBI primers, and a multiplex PCR formed the second round. TCRdb re-derived calls from the multiplex PCR reads in MiXCR, one entry per CDR3 protein. The repertoire holds more than 1,000,000 distinct CDR3 sequences, with about 36% as singletons. Per the germline V gene, CDR1 is DFQATT and CDR2 is SNEGSKA (reference sequence). This CDR3 is built from 14 residues. Trimming left V 0 bases short and J 4 bases short, with 10 bases between.

The clonotype was recovered from an adult man with Graves' hyperthyroidism. This chain links TRBV20-1 with TRBJ1-3, with no clear D. Sequencing was carried out using peripheral blood or thyroid tissue (not recorded which). CDR3 nucleotides: TGCAGTGCTAGAGATAGCGTTTACGGAAACACCATATATTTT. Translation: CSARDSVYGNTIYF.